This T cell receptor (beta chain) was documented in a study of T cells in Graves' hyperthyroidism and ophthalmopathy. This clonotype was found a few times. The TCR beta CDR3 regions underwent amplification using RNA transcripts as the source. A first-round RT-PCR of the TCR CDR3 used the HTBI primer set. From the multiplex PCR reads, TCRdb called clonotypes with MiXCR, one entry per CDR3 protein. Counted here are about 600,000 distinct CDR3 sequences, roughly 16% occurring once; the ten biggest clones make up under 3.5%. This CDR3 has 13 amino acids. Trimming stripped 6 bases from V and 3 bases from J, with 11 bases between. The PBMCs were taken from around 10 ml of fresh peripheral blood.

Source material: blood. The chain employs TRBV12-3 or TRBV12-4 and TRBJ1-1; D is uncertain. The origin of this receptor is a woman aged 40 to 50 with Graves' ophthalmopathy. The CDR3 sequence: CASSPFQDTEAFF. The CDR3 DNA reads as TGTGCCAGCAGCCCTTTCCAGGACACTGAAGCTTTCTTT.